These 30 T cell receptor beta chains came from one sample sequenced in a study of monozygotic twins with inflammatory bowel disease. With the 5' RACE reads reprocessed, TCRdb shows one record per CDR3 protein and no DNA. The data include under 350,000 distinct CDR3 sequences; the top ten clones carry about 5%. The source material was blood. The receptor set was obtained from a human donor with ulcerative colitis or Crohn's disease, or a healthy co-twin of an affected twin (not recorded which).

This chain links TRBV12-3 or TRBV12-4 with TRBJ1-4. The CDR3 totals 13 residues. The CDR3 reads CASSHQNSEKLFF.

The CDR3 sequence is CASSYSARGGEKLFF. This rearrangement joins TRBV6-5 to TRBJ1-4; absent DNA, TCRdb's TRBD1 call cannot be checked. The CDR3 runs to 15 residues. Germline values: CDR1 MNHEY, CDR2 SVGAGI.

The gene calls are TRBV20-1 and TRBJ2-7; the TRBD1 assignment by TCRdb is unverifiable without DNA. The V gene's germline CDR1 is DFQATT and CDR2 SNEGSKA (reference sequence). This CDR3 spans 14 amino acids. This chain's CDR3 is CSLVTGTGLYEQYF.

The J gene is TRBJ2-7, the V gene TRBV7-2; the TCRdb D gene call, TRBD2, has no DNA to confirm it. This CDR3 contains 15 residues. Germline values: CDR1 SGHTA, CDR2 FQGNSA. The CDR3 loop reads CASSLVGRLAYEQYF.

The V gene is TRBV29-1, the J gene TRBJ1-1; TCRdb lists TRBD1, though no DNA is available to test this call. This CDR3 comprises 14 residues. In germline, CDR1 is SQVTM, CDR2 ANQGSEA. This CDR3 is CSTRQGPRDTEAFF.

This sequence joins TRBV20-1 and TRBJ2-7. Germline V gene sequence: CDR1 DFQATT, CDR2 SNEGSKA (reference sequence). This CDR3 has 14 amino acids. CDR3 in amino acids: CSALDGSRIYEQYF.

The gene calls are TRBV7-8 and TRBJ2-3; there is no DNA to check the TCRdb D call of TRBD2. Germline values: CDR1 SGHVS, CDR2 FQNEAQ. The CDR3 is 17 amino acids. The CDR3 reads CASSLDPGLPGTDTQYF.

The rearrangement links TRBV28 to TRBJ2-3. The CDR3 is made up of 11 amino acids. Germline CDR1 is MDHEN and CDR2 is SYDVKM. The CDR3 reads CASSTWDTQYF. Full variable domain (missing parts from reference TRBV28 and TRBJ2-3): DVKVTQSSRYLVKRTGEKVFLECVQDMDHENMFWYRQDPGLGLRLIYFSYDVKMKEKGDIPEGYSVSREKKERFSLILESASTNQTSMYLCASSTWDTQYFGPGTRLTVL.

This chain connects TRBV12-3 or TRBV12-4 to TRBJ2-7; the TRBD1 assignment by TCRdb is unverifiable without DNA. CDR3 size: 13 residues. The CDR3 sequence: CASSWTGEGEQYF.

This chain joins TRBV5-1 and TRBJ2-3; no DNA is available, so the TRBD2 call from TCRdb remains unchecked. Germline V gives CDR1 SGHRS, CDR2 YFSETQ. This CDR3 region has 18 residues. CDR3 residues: CASSLVGTSGGASDTQYF.

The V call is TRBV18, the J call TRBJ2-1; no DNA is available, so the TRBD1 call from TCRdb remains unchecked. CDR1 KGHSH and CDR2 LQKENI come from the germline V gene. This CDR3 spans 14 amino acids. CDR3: CASSPAGQGREQFF.

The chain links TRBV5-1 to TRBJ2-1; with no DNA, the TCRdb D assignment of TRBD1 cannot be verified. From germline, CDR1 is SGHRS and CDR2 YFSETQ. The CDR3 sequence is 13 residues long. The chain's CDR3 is CASSNGKGNEQFF.

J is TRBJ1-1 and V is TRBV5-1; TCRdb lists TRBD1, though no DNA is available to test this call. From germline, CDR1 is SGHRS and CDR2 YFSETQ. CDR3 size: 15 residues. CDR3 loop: CASSPGPSRRDEAFF.

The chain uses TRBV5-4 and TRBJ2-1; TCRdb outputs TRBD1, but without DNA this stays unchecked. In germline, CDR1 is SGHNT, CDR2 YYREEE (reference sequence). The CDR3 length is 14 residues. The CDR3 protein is CASSLGGAPKEQFF.

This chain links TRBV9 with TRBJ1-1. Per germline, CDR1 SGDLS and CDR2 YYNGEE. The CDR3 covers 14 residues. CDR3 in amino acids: CASSASTGLGRAFF.

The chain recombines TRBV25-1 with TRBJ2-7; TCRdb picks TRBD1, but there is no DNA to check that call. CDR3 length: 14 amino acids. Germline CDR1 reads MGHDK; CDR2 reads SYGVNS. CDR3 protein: CASSDNTGVGEQYF.

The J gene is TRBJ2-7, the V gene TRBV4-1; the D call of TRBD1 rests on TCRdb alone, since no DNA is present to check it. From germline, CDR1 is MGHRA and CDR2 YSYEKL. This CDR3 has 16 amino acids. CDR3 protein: CASSQALAGQAYEQYF.

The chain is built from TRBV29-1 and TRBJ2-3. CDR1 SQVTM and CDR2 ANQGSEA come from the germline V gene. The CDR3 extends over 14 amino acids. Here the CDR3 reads CSVVKVFRTDTQYF.

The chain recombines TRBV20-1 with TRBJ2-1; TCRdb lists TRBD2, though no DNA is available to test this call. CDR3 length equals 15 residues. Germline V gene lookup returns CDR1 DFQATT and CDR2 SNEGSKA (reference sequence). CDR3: CSARDGVAAYNEQFF.

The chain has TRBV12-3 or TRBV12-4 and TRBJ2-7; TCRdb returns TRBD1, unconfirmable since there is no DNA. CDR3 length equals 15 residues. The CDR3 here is CASSFRTGVTYEQYF.

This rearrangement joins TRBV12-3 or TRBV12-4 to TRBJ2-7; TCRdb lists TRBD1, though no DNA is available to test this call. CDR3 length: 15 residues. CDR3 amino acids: CASSLGADRGDEQYF.

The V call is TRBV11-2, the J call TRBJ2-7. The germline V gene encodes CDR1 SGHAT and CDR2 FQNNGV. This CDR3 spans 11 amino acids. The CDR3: CASSVLGKQYF.

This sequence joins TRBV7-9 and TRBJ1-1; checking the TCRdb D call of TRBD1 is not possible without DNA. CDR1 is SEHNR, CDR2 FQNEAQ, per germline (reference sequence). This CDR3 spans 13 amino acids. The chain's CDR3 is CASTPSGGTEAFF.

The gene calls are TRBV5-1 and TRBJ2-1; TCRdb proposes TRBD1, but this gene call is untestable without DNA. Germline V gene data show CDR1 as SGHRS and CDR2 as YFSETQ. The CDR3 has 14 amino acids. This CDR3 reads CASSFAGAYNEQFF.

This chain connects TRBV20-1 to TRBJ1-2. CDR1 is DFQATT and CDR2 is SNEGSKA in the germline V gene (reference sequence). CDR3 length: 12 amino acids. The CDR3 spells CSAIDRFGGYTF.

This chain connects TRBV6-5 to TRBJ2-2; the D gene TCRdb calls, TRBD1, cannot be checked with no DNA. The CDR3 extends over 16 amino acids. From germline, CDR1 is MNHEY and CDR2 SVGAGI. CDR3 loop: CASSYSTGVHAGELFF.

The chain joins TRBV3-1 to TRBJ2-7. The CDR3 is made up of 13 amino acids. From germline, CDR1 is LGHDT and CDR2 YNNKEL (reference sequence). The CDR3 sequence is CASSQDGFTGQYF.

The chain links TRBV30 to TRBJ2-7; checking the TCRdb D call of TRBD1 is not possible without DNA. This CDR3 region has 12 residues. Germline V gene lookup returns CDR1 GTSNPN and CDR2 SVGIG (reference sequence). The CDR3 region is CAWSPGYYEQYF.

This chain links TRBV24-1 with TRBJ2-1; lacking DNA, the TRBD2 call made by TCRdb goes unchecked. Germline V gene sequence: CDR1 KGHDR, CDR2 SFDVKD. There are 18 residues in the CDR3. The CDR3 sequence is CATSDPGLAGVRPGEQFF.

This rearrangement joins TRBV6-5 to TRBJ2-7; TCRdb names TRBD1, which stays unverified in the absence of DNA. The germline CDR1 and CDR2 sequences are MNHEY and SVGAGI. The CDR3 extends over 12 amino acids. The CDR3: CASSSGPGEQYF.